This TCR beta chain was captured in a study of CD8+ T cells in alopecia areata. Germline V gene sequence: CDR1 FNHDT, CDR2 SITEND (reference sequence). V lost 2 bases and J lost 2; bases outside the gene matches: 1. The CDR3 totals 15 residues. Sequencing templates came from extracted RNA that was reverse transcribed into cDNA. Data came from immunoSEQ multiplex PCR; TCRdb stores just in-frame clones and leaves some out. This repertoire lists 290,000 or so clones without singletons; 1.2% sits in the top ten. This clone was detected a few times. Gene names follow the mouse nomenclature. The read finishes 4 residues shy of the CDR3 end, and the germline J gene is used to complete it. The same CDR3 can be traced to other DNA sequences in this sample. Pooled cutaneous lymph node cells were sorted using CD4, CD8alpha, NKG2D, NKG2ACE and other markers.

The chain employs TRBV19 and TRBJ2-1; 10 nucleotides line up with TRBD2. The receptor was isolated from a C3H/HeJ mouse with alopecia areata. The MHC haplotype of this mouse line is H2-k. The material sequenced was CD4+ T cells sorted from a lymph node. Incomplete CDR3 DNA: TGTGCCAGCAGTATCGACTGGGGGGACTATGCT. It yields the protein CASSIDWGDYA. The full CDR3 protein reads CASSIDWGDYAEQFF.